This T cell receptor (beta chain) was identified in a study of low-dose radiotherapy and immunotherapy resistance in tumors. Gene-specific TRAV and TRBV primers were used for first-strand cDNA, covering alpha and beta chains. A constant-region primer paired with the V-primer adapter amplified TCRs over around 18 PCR cycles. TCRdb re-called the reads with MiXCR, one entry per CDR3 protein. This table holds around 80,000 distinct CDR3 sequences, around a sixth found once. Time point here: after trial treatment. As to treatment: LDRT plus nivolumab, ipilimumab, low-dose cyclophosphamide and aspirin (RACIN trial). The CDR3 sequence is 16 residues long. Germline CDR1 reads SGHKS; CDR2 reads YYEKEE (reference sequence). Trimming removed 6 bases at V and 4 bases at J, with 21 bases between. This clonotype was seen many times.

The V call is TRBV5-5, the J call TRBJ2-3, with D maybe TRBD1 (5 bases). Sequenced material: PBMCs, taken after low-dose radiotherapy plus immunotherapy. This TCR came from a male donor with prostate cancer. CDR3: CASTLTWGRPPDTQYF. The CDR3 nucleotides are TGTGCCAGCACCCTGACATGGGGCAGGCCCCCAGATACGCAGTATTTT.